The 20 T cell receptor beta chains presented below share a single source sample, sequenced in a study of shared clonotypes between healthy human individuals (dated by TCRdb to 2019 to 2021). The library came from the immunoSEQ multiplex PCR assay. The clones in this table, taken by TCRdb from immuneACCESS, are in-frame only. Not every clone is retained; where verified, under half of the shortfall comes from an unresolved V gene, and the cause of the rest is unknown. The sample contains about 2,500,000 clones, around 94% of them found a single time. 0.13% to 0.15% of the sample comes from the top ten. The sample comprised naive CD4+ T cells sorted from blood. Per the publication, the cell subset or site label means: CD45RA+ positively selected. Source of these receptors: a man between 18 and 35 years old in good health.

V is TRBV5-1 and J is TRBJ2-5; 8 positions match TRBD1. Losses at the gene ends were 6 bases for V and 5 bases for J; bases not matched to a gene: 12. The CDR3 contains 15 residues. Germline CDR1 is SGHRS and CDR2 is YFSETQ. CDR3 protein: CASTLPTGEGETQYF. For the CDR3, the DNA is TGCGCCAGCACTCTCCCGACAGGGGAAGGGGAGACCCAGTACTTC.

This chain links TRBV19 with TRBJ2-2, with a possible D match to TRBD1 (6 bases). The germline gives CDR1 LNHDA, CDR2 SQIVND (reference sequence). This CDR3 is built from 14 residues. Trimming shortened V by 5 bases and J by 7 bases, and 14 bases separated the two germline ends. For the CDR3, the DNA is TGTGCCAGTAGTGGGGGCAGGGCGGTCGGGGAGCTGTTTTTT. It yields the protein CASSGGRAVGELFF. The variable domain in full, with the rest retrieved from reference TRBV19 and TRBJ2-2, is DGGITQSPKYLFRKEGQNVTLSCEQNLNHDAMYWYRQDPGQGLRLIYYSQIVNDFQKGDIAEGYSVSREKKESFPLTVTSAQKNPTAFYLCASSGGRAVGELFFGEGSRLTVL.

As for this clone: The sample contains more than one DNA sequence encoding this CDR3. This chain joins TRBV5-1 and TRBJ1-5; the D is unclear. The CDR3 runs to 15 residues. V shed 0 bases and J shed 0 bases, with 7 bases lying between them. Germline CDR1 and CDR2: SGHRS and YFSETQ. Here the CDR3 DNA reads TGCGCCAGCAGCTTGGACAACTATAGCAATCAGCCCCAGCATTTT. It translates to CASSLDNYSNQPQHF.

The rearrangement uses TRBV10-3 and TRBJ2-1; 8 nucleotides line up with TRBD1. With 0 bases clipped from V and 4 bases from J, the junction kept 8 bases outside the gene matches. The CDR3 contains 17 residues. Germline V gene data show CDR1 as ENHRY and CDR2 as SYGVKD. Here the CDR3 DNA reads TGTGCCATCAGTGAGTCGTCCCGGACAGGGTCTTACAATGAGCAGTTCTTC. Amino acid sequence: CAISESSRTGSYNEQFF.

This clone was recorded once. Additional DNA sequences in this sample encode the identical CDR3. The chain couples TRBV5-1 to TRBJ1-4, with a weak D call TRBD1 (5 bases). The length of the CDR3 is 14 residues. The ends were cut back, 3 bases at V and 2 bases at J, with 8 bases in the middle. CDR1 is SGHRS and CDR2 is YFSETQ in the germline V gene. Here the CDR3 DNA reads TGCGCCAGCAGCTCGGACACGACTAATGAAAAACTGTTTTTT. Its translation: CASSSDTTNEKLFF.

This chain uses TRBV4-1 with TRBJ2-7; D remains unclear. The CDR3 extends over 13 amino acids. V was shortened by 3 bases and J by 0 bases, with 6 bases between the two germline ends. Per germline, CDR1 MGHRA and CDR2 YSYEKL. CDR3 protein: CASSQVDSYEQYF. CDR3 in DNA: TGCGCCAGCAGCCAGGTAGACTCCTACGAGCAGTACTTC.

The table lists this clone with a count of one. The V call is TRBV19, the J call TRBJ1-2, with TRBD1 matching over 9 bases. Germline CDR1 reads LNHDA; CDR2 reads SQIVND (reference sequence). CDR3 length: 14 amino acids. The J segment lost 7 bases and the V segment lost 7 bases, leaving 10 bases of the junction unmatched. CDR3 sequence (DNA): TGTGCCAGTACCCTCCGGGACAGGGTGAGTGGCTACACCTTC. Protein product: CASTLRDRVSGYTF. Together with reference TRBV19 and TRBJ1-2, the CDR3 gives the full variable domain: DGGITQSPKYLFRKEGQNVTLSCEQNLNHDAMYWYRQDPGQGLRLIYYSQIVNDFQKGDIAEGYSVSREKKESFPLTVTSAQKNPTAFYLCASTLRDRVSGYTFGSGTRLTVV.

This clone was seen a single time. The chain has TRBV19 and TRBJ2-7, with D perhaps matching TRBD1 (6 bases). The CDR3 extends over 14 amino acids. The germline V gene encodes CDR1 LNHDA and CDR2 SQIVND (reference sequence). The V end lost 5 bases, the J end lost 4 bases, and 15 bases lay between the germline ends. As DNA, the CDR3 is TGTGCCAGTAGTCGGGCAGGGGCCCCTTACGAGCAGTACTTC. Amino acids: CASSRAGAPYEQYF.

As regards this clone: Other DNA variants within this sample encode the same CDR3. The chain links TRBV2 to TRBJ2-2; D is undetermined. Germline assignment: CDR1 SNHLY and CDR2 FYNNEI. V was shortened by 5 bases and J by 5 bases, with 6 bases between the two germline ends. The CDR3 consists of 12 residues. CDR3 sequence: CASSSDTGELFF. CDR3 DNA sequence: TGTGCCAGCAGTTCCGATACCGGGGAGCTGTTTTTT. The entire variable domain, with the rest obtained from reference TRBV2 and TRBJ2-2, is as follows: EPEVTQTPSHQVTQMGQEVILRCVPISNHLYFYWYRQILGQKVEFLVSFYNNEISEKSEIFDDQFSVERPDGSNFTLKIRSTKLEDSAMYFCASSSDTGELFFGEGSRLTVL.

The chain is built from TRBV7-2 and TRBJ2-4, with D perhaps matching TRBD1 or TRBD2 (6 bases each). Germline-derived CDR1 and CDR2 are SGHTA and FQGNSA. The length of the CDR3 is 17 residues. Trimming stripped 1 base from V and 3 bases from J, with 16 bases between. The CDR3 is CASSLGGAGDGKNIQYF. The CDR3 DNA follows: TGTGCCAGCAGCTTAGGGGGGGCTGGCGATGGCAAAAACATTCAGTACTTC.

This chain links TRBV5-1 with TRBJ1-6, with a possible D match to TRBD1 (6 bases). V was pared by 0 bases and J by 3 bases, with 7 bases between. From germline, CDR1 is SGHRS and CDR2 YFSETQ. This CDR3 contains 15 residues. CDR3 protein: CASSLEQGYNSPLHF. The CDR3 coding sequence is TGCGCCAGCAGCTTGGAACAGGGCTATAATTCACCCCTCCACTTT.

This clone is a singleton in its sample. The chain couples TRBV7-2 to TRBJ2-1; 8 nucleotides agree with TRBD2. CDR3 size: 18 residues. After removal of 4 bases from V and 2 bases from J, the junction contained 13 bases not matched to a gene. Germline V gene lookup returns CDR1 SGHTA and CDR2 FQGNSA. The CDR3 region has the DNA TGTGCCAGCAGCTCCGGCCCGCGGGGGGTGCCCACCTACAATGAGCAGTTCTTC. Amino acid sequence: CASSSGPRGVPTYNEQFF.

The chain employs TRBV2 and TRBJ1-4; D might be TRBD1 (5 bases). The germline CDR1 and CDR2 sequences are SNHLY and FYNNEI. The V end was cut by 4 bases, the J end by 8 bases, with 20 bases between. CDR3 length equals 16 residues. For the CDR3, the DNA is TGTGCCAGCAGTGGTCAGGGACCTGCGGGCGGAGAAAAACTGTTTTTT. It specifies CASSGQGPAGGEKLFF.

The CDR3 protein is CASLASGANVLTF. The CDR3 nucleotides read TGTGCCAGTCTGGCCTCTGGGGCCAACGTCCTGACTTTC. This rearrangement joins TRBV6-5 to TRBJ2-6; D is unclear. The CDR3 has 13 amino acids. CDR1 and CDR2 from the germline V gene are MNHEY and SVGAGI. V shed 9 bases and J shed 0 bases, with 6 bases lying between them.

V is TRBV6-6 and J is TRBJ2-7; 9 nucleotides line up with TRBD1. Per germline, CDR1 MNHNY and CDR2 SVGAGI (reference sequence). The trim removed 9 bases at V and 7 bases at J, leaving 13 bases unmatched. The CDR3 is made up of 14 amino acids. The CDR3 loop reads CASTKLQGAGEQYF. The CDR3 coding sequence is TGTGCCAGTACCAAATTACAGGGGGCGGGAGAGCAGTACTTC.

The chain carries TRBV7-9 and TRBJ2-3; weak D call: TRBD1 (5 bases). CDR3 size: 15 residues. Germline loops: CDR1 SEHNR, CDR2 FQNEAQ (reference sequence). V was shortened by 5 bases and J by 2 bases, with 14 bases between the two germline ends. The DNA of the CDR3 is TGTGCCAGCAGCCTCCTTGGACAAACCACAGATACGCAGTATTTT. Protein: CASSLLGQTTDTQYF.

CDR3 nucleotide sequence: TGTGCCAGTAGTATAGCAACGAGGGGGACCGGGGAGCTGTTTTTT. As protein: CASSIATRGTGELFF. The J gene is TRBJ2-2, the V gene TRBV19; tentatively, D is TRBD1 (6 bases). Trimming cost V 1 base and J 5 bases, with 11 bases left between them. The CDR3 sequence is 15 residues long. CDR1 and CDR2 from the germline V gene are LNHDA and SQIVND (reference sequence).

The chain recombines TRBV18 with TRBJ2-6; TRBD1 matches at 9 bases. The J segment lost 4 bases and the V segment lost 3 bases, leaving 13 bases of the junction unmatched. The CDR3 contains 19 residues. The germline CDR1 and CDR2 sequences are KGHSH and LQKENI. CDR3 sequence reads: CASSPVPGQGSFGANVLTF. The CDR3, as DNA: TGTGCCAGCTCACCCGTACCCGGACAGGGGTCCTTCGGGGCCAACGTCCTGACTTTC.

This chain joins TRBV7-6 and TRBJ2-3; the D is unclear. V was trimmed by 2 bases and J by 2 bases, leaving 11 bases between them. Germline V CDR1 and CDR2: SGHVS, FNYEAQ. CDR3 length: 15 residues. CDR3 sequence (DNA): TGTGCCAGCAGCTTAAGGACGACGGACACAGATACGCAGTATTTT. Its protein product is CASSLRTTDTDTQYF.

The rearrangement links TRBV2 to TRBJ2-1; D not resolved. The CDR3 runs 11 residues. Trimming cost V 6 bases and J 9 bases, with 9 bases left between them. Germline V gene data show CDR1 as SNHLY and CDR2 as FYNNEI. The CDR3 reads CASSPTSEQFF. The CDR3 DNA sequence: TGTGCCAGCAGCCCCACCAGTGAGCAGTTCTTC.